This TCR beta chain derives from a study of spatial heterogeneity in lung cancer. General study points: Counts of expanded alpha and beta TCRs within tumors tracked the tumor nonsynonymous mutation count.

Specified time point: sample taken at primary tumor resection. No cells were sorted before sequencing. The whole RNA sequenced was extracted from tumor, nontumor lung or frozen PBMC. This CDR3 is built from 15 residues. The germline V gene encodes CDR1 DFQATT and CDR2 SNEGSKA (reference sequence). Trimming took 6 bases from V and 2 from J; bases not matched to a gene: 9. This clonotype showed up many times. Its target is unknown. A distinct unique molecular identifier was carried by each TCR cDNA molecule. In TCRdb, the 5' RACE reads were re-called with MiXCR into one record per CDR3 protein. The sample lists about 27,000 distinct CDR3 sequences; about 7% were seen once.

This sequence was found in a male donor with early-stage non-small cell lung cancer. The chain combines TRBV20-1 with TRBJ2-5; 10 bases fit TRBD2. The material sequenced was lung tumor tissue, taken at surgery. The CDR3 coding sequence is TGCAGTGCAACCATAGCGGGGGGCCATCAAGAGACCCAGTACTTC. It specifies CSATIAGGHQETQYF.